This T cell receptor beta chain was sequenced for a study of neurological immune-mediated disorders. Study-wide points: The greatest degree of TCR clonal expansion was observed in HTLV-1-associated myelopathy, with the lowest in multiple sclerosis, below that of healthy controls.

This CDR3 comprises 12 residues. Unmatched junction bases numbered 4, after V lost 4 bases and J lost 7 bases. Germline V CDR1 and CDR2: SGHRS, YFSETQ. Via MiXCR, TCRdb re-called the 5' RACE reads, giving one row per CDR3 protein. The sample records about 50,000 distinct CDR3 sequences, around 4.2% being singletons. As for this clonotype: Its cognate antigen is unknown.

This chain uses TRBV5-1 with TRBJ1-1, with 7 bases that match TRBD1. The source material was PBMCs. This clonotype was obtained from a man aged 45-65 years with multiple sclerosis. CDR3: CASSQGVGEAFF. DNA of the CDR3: TGCGCCAGCAGCCAGGGGGTCGGTGAAGCTTTCTTT.